The clone carrying this TCR beta chain was found a few times. These data come from a study of shared clonotypes between healthy human individuals. With 3 bases removed from V and 5 bases from J, the gap between germline ends came to 10 bases. The CDR3 extends over 13 amino acids. Germline values: CDR1 SNHLY, CDR2 FYNNEI. In the study's own analysis: ImmunoSEQ gave junction-only sequences without quality scores, so filtering differed. Method: immunoSEQ multiplex PCR; TCRdb's copy keeps in-frame clones and lacks some. V and J calls and clone size are as listed in that table; D and trimming were resolved from the DNA. This table has more than 900,000 clones, approximately 78% appearing once.

The rearrangement joins TRBV2 to TRBJ2-5; TRBD2 might be the D (5 bases). The sample taken for sequencing was memory CD4+ T cells from PBMCs. Documented subset: CD45RA-negative fraction. This TCR derives from a young man in good health. Some clones in this sample may be carry-over from other donors' samples. CDR3 nucleotide sequence: TGTGCCAGCAGTGACTCCCCGGGGGAGACCCAGTACTTC. Translated: CASSDSPGETQYF.